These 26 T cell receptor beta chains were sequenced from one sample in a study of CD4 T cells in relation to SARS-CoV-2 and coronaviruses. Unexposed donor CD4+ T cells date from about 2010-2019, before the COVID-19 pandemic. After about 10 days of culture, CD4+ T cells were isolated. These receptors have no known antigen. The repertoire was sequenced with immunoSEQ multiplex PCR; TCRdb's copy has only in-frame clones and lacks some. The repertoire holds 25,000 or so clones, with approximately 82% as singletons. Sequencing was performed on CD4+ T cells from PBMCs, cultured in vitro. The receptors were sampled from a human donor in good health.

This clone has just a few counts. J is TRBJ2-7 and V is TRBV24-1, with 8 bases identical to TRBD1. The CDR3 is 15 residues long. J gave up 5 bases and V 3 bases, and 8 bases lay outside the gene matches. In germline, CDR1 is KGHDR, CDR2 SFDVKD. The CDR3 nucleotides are TGTGCCACCAGTGATCTCCGGACAGGGAACGACGAGCAGTACTTC. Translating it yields CATSDLRTGNDEQYF.

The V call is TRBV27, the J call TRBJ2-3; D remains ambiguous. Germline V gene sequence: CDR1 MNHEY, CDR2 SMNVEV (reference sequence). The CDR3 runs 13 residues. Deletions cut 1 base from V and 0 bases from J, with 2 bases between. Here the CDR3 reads CASSLWSTDTQYF. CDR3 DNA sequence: TGTGCCAGCAGTTTATGGAGCACAGATACGCAGTATTTT.

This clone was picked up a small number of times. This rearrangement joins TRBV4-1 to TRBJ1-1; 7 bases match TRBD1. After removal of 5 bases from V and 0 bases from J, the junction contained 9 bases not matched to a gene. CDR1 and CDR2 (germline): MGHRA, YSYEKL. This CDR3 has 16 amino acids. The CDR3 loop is CASSAGNRGMNTEAFF. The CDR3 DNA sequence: TGCGCCAGCAGCGCGGGGAACAGGGGTATGAACACTGAAGCTTTCTTT.

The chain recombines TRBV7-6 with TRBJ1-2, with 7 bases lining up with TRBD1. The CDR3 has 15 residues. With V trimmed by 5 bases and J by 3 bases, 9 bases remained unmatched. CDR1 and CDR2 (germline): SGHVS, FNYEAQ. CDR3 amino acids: CASSRDTGADYGYTF. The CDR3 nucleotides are TGTGCCAGCAGCCGGGATACAGGGGCCGACTATGGCTACACCTTC.

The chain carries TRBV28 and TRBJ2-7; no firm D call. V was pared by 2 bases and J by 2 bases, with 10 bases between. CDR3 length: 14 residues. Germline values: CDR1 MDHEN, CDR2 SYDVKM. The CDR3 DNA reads TGTGCCAGCAGTTTAGGTACGACCGCCTACGAGCAGTACTTC. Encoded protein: CASSLGTTAYEQYF.

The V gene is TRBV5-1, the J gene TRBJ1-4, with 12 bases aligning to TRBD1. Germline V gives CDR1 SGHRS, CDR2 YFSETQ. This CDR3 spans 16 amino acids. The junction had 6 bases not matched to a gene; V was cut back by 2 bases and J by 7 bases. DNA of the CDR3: TGCGCCAGCAGCTTCTCCGGGACAGGGGGCACTGAAAAACTGTTTTTT. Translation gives CASSFSGTGGTEKLFF. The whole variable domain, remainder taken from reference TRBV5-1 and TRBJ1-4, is KAGVTQTPRYLIKTRGQQVTLSCSPISGHRSVSWYQQTPGQGLQFLFEYFSETQRNKGNFPGRFSGRQFSNSRSEMNVSTLELGDSALYLCASSFSGTGGTEKLFFGSGTQLSVL.

This chain's CDR3 is CATSVGLAGSPQYF. CDR3 bases: TGTGCCACCAGTGTGGGACTAGCGGGATCCCCTCAGTACTTC. The V call is TRBV24-1, the J call TRBJ2-7, with 13 positions matching TRBD2. The CDR3 has 14 residues. After removal of 5 bases from V and 10 bases from J, the junction contained 7 bases not matched to a gene. Germline CDR1 and CDR2: KGHDR and SFDVKD.

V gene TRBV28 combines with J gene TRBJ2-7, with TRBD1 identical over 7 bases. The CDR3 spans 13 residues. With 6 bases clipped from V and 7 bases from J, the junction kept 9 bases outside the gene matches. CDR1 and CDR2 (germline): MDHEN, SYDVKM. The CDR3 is CASSKTGRGEQYF. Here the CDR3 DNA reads TGTGCCAGCAGCAAGACAGGGCGAGGAGAGCAGTACTTC.

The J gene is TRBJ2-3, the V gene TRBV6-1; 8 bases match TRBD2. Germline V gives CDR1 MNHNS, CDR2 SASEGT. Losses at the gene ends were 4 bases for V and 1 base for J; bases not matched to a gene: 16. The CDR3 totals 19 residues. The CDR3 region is CASSGNLGLAGIGTDTQYF. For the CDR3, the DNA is TGTGCCAGCAGTGGAAACCTAGGGCTAGCGGGCATAGGCACAGATACGCAGTATTTT.

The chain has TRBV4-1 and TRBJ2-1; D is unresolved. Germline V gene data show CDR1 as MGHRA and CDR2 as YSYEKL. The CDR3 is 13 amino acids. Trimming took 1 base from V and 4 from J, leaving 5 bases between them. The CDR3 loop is CASSQGDYNEQFF. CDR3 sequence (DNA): TGCGCCAGCAGCCAAGGAGATTACAATGAGCAGTTCTTC.

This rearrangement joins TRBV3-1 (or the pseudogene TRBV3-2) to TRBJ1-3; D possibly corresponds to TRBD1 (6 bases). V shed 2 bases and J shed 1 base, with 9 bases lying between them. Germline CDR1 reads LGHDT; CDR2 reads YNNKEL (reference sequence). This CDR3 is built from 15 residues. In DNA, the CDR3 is TGTGCCAGCAGCCAAACCACAGGGTCTGGAAACACCATATATTTT. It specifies CASSQTTGSGNTIYF.

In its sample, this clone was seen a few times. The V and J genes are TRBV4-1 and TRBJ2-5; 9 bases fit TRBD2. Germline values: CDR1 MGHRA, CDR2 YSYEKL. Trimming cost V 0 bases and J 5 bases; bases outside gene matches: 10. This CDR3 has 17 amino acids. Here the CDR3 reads CASSQEFRTSEAETQYF. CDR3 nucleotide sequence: TGCGCCAGCAGCCAAGAATTCCGGACTAGCGAAGCGGAGACCCAGTACTTC.

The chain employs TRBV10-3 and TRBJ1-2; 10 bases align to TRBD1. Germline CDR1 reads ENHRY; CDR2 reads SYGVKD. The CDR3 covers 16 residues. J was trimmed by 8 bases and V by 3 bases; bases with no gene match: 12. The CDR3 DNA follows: TGTGCCATCAGTGATCATTCTGGGACAGGGGTCATAGGCTACACCTTC. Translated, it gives CAISDHSGTGVIGYTF.

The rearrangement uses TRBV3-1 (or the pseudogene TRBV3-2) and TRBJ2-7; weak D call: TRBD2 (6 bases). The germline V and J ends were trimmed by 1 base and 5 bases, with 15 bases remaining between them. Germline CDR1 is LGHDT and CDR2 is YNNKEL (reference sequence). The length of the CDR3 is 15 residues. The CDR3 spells CASSQGPTSRNEQYF. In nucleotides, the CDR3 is TGTGCCAGCAGCCAAGGACCGACTAGTAGGAACGAGCAGTACTTC.

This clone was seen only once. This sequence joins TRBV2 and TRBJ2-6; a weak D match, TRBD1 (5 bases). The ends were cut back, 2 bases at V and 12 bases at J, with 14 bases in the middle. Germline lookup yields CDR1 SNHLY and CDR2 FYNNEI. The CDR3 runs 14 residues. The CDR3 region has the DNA TGTGCCAGCAGTGAACAGGGCCGGGCTTCCGTCCTGACTTTC. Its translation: CASSEQGRASVLTF.

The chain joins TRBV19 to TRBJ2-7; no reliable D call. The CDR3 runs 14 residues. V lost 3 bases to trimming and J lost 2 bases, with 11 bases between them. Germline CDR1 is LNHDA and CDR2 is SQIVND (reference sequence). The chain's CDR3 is CASSMARSPYEQYF. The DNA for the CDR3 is TGTGCCAGTAGTATGGCGCGTTCCCCCTACGAGCAGTACTTC.

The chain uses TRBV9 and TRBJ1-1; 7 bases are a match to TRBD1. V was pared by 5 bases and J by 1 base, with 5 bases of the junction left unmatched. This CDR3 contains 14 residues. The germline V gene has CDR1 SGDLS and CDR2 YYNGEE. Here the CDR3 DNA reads TGTGCCAGCAGGGCGGGACAGTCGAACACTGAAGCTTTCTTT. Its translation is CASRAGQSNTEAFF.

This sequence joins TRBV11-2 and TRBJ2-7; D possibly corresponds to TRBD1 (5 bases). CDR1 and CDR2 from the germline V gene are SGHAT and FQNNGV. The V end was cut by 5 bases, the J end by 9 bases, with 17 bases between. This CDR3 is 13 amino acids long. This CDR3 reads CASSPQGLRGQYF. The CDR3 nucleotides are TGTGCCAGCAGCCCTCAGGGCCTCCGAGGGCAGTACTTC.

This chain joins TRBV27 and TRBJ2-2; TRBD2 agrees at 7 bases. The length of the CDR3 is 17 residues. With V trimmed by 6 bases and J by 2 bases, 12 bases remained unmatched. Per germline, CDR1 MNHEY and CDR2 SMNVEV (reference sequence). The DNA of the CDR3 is TGTGCCAGCAGCCTCCTAGGGGAGGGCAGAAACACCGGGGAGCTGTTTTTT. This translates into CASSLLGEGRNTGELFF.

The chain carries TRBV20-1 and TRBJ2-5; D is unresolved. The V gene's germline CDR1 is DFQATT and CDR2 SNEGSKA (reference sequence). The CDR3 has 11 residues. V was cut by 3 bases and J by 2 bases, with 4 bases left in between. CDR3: CSASFQETQYF. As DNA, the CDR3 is TGCAGTGCTAGCTTTCAAGAGACCCAGTACTTC.

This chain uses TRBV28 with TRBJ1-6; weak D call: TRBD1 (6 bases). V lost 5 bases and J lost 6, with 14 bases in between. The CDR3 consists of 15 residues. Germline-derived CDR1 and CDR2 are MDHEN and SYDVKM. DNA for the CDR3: TGTGCCAGCAGTGTTCTGCGAGGGGGTAATTCACCCCTCCACTTT. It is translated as CASSVLRGGNSPLHF.

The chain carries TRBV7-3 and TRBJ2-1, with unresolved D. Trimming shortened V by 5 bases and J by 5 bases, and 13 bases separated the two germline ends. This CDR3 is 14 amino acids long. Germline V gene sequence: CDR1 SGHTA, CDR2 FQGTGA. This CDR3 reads CASSLSYHDNEQFF. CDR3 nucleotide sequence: TGTGCCAGCAGCCTCTCCTACCATGACAATGAGCAGTTCTTC.

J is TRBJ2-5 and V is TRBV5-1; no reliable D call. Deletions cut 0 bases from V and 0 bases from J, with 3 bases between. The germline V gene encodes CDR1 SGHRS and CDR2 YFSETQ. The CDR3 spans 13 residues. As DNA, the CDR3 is TGCGCCAGCAGCTTGGACAACCAAGAGACCCAGTACTTC. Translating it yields CASSLDNQETQYF.

CDR3 DNA sequence: TGTGCCAGCAGTAACGGACAAAGGGATGGCTACACCTTC. Translated, it gives CASSNGQRDGYTF. J is TRBJ1-2 and V is TRBV7-9; D is perhaps TRBD1 (5 bases). Trimming stripped 6 bases from V and 6 bases from J, with 14 bases between. The CDR3 length is 13 residues. CDR1 is SEHNR and CDR2 is FQNEAQ in the germline V gene (reference sequence). The full variable domain, in which reference TRBV7-9 and TRBJ1-2 provide the parts outside the CDR3, is DTGVSQNPRHKITKRGQNVTFRCDPISEHNRLYWYRQTLGQGPEFLTYFQNEAQLEKSRLLSDRFSAERPKGSFSTLEIQRTEQGDSAMYLCASSNGQRDGYTFGSGTRLTVV.

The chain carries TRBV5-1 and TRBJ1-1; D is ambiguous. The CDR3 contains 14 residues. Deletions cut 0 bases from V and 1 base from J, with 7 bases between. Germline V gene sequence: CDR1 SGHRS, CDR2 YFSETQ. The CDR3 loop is CASSLDHRNTEAFF. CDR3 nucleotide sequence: TGCGCCAGCAGCTTGGACCATAGGAACACTGAAGCTTTCTTT. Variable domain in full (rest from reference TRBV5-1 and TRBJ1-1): KAGVTQTPRYLIKTRGQQVTLSCSPISGHRSVSWYQQTPGQGLQFLFEYFSETQRNKGNFPGRFSGRQFSNSRSEMNVSTLELGDSALYLCASSLDHRNTEAFFGQGTRLTVV.

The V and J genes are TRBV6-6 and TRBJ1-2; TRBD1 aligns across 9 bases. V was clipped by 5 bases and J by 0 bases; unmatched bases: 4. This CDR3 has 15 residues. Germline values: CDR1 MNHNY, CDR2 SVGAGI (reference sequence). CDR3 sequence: CASSKGQGPNYGYTF. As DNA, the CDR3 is TGTGCCAGCAGTAAGGGACAGGGACCTAACTATGGCTACACCTTC.